A single sample is the source of the 13 T cell receptor beta chains below, sequenced in a study of cytomegalovirus exposure and HLA in healthy donors. PCR involved 60 Vbeta and 13 Jbeta primers. Generated by immunoSEQ multiplex PCR, the TCRdb table keeps only in-frame clones and is missing some. This repertoire shows around 130,000 clones, roughly 77% found once; its top ten account for about 1.8%. What was sequenced was PBMCs. These receptors originate from a man aged 40-55 years in good health and CMV-seronegative.

J is TRBJ2-1 and V is TRBV18; 9 bases map to TRBD2. The germline CDR1 and CDR2 sequences are KGHSH and LQKENI. V dropped 6 bases and J dropped 6; count of bases not matched to a gene: 3. The CDR3 totals 13 residues. CDR3 sequence: CASSQTSGNEQFF. The DNA for the CDR3 is TGTGCCAGCTCGCAGACTAGCGGCAATGAGCAGTTCTTC. Combining the CDR3 with reference TRBV18 and TRBJ2-1 gives the whole variable domain NAGVMQNPRHLVRRRGQEARLRCSPMKGHSHVYWYRQLPEEGLKFMVYLQKENIIDESGMPKERFSAEFPKEGPSILRIQQVVRGDSAAYFCASSQTSGNEQFFGPGTRLTVL.

The V gene is TRBV7-9, the J gene TRBJ2-7, with 8 positions matching TRBD1. The CDR3 extends over 14 amino acids. V gave up 1 base and J gave up 5 bases; unmatched junction bases: 4. CDR1 and CDR2 from the germline V gene are SEHNR and FQNEAQ (reference sequence). The CDR3 DNA reads as TGTGCCAGCAGCTTAGGGACAGGGTTGGACGAGCAGTACTTC. Its protein is CASSLGTGLDEQYF.

The chain couples TRBV27 to TRBJ1-6; unclear D gene. Germline-derived CDR1 and CDR2 are MNHEY and SMNVEV (reference sequence). The CDR3 has 14 amino acids. V was clipped by 6 bases and J by 0 bases, with 6 bases between them. CDR3 residues: CASREASYNSPLHF. CDR3 in DNA: TGTGCCAGCAGAGAGGCCTCCTATAATTCACCCCTCCACTTT.

The rearrangement links TRBV28 to TRBJ2-7, with D maybe TRBD1 (6 bases). This CDR3 spans 12 amino acids. From germline, CDR1 is MDHEN and CDR2 SYDVKM. Trimming left V 6 bases short and J 3 bases short, with 9 bases between. The CDR3 loop reads CASRQGRYEQYF. CDR3 bases: TGTGCCAGCAGACAGGGTCGCTACGAGCAGTACTTC.

The rearrangement links TRBV6-1 to TRBJ1-4; D is ambiguous. Germline V gene lookup returns CDR1 MNHNS and CDR2 SASEGT. The CDR3 totals 14 residues. V was pared by 6 bases and J by 0 bases, with 8 bases between. DNA of the CDR3: TGTGCCAGCAGGGGAGACCCAACTAATGAAAAACTGTTTTTT. It codes for CASRGDPTNEKLFF.

This clone has just a few counts. The V call is TRBV9, the J call TRBJ2-3; 14 bases map to TRBD2. Germline loops: CDR1 SGDLS, CDR2 YYNGEE. Unmatched junction bases numbered 2, after V lost 3 bases and J lost 2 bases. The CDR3 runs to 16 residues. For the CDR3, the DNA is TGTGCCAGCAGCGGGACTAGCGGGAGGCCCACAGATACGCAGTATTTT. It specifies CASSGTSGRPTDTQYF. Full variable domain (outside the CDR3, taken from reference TRBV9 and TRBJ2-3): DSGVTQTPKHLITATGQRVTLRCSPRSGDLSVYWYQQSLDQGLQFLIQYYNGEERAKGNILERFSAQQFPDLHSELNLSSLELGDSALYFCASSGTSGRPTDTQYFGPGTRLTVL.

The genes are TRBV7-2 and TRBJ1-6; a possible D gene is TRBD1 (6 bases). The CDR3 consists of 16 residues. Germline V gene sequence: CDR1 SGHTA, CDR2 FQGNSA. Trimming pared 1 base from V and 8 bases from J, leaving 15 bases between. CDR3 sequence (DNA): TGTGCCAGCAGCTTAGGGGGGCAGGGTAGATATTCACCCCTCCACTTT. Translating gives CASSLGGQGRYSPLHF.

In regard to this clone: Other DNA sequences from this sample encode an identical CDR3 as well. The chain links TRBV7-3 to TRBJ2-1; TRBD2 matches at 13 bases. V was pared by 3 bases and J by 4 bases, with 0 bases of the junction left unmatched. The germline V gene has CDR1 SGHTA and CDR2 FQGTGA. The CDR3 sequence is 15 residues long. The CDR3 sequence is CASSLTSGRYNEQFF. The CDR3 DNA reads as TGTGCCAGCAGCTTGACTAGCGGGAGGTACAATGAGCAGTTCTTC. Variable domain in full (rest from reference TRBV7-3 and TRBJ2-1): GAGVSQTPSNKVTEKGKYVELRCDPISGHTALYWYRQSLGQGPEFLIYFQGTGAADDSGLPNDRFFAVRPEGSVSTLKIQRTERGDSAVYLCASSLTSGRYNEQFFGPGTRLTVL.

This chain uses TRBV7-2 with TRBJ1-1; D not resolved. The CDR3 contains 13 residues. The germline V and J ends were trimmed by 5 bases and 1 base, with 8 bases remaining between them. The germline gives CDR1 SGHTA, CDR2 FQGNSA. The CDR3 DNA is TGTGCCAGCAGCCTAAACAGGAACACTGAAGCTTTCTTT. Residues: CASSLNRNTEAFF. The full variable domain, rest sourced from reference TRBV7-2 and TRBJ1-1, is GAGVSQSPSNKVTEKGKDVELRCDPISGHTALYWYRQSLGQGLEFLIYFQGNSAPDKSGLPSDRFSAERTGGSVSTLTIQRTQQEDSAVYLCASSLNRNTEAFFGQGTRLTVV.

CDR3 DNA: TGCGCCAGCAGCCAACAGACGGGGTCGGGGCAGCCCCAGCATTTT. Its translation: CASSQQTGSGQPQHF. The chain has TRBV4-3 and TRBJ1-5, with unresolved D. The CDR3 spans 15 residues. The V and J ends lost 2 bases and 7 bases respectively, with 15 bases between them. Germline V gene lookup returns CDR1 LGHNA and CDR2 YSLEER.

V gene TRBV28 combines with J gene TRBJ2-7; 12 nucleotides match TRBD2. Per the germline V gene, CDR1 is MDHEN and CDR2 is SYDVKM. The CDR3 loop spans 15 amino acids. The V and J ends lost 8 bases and 3 bases, in that order; junction bases with no gene match: 8. CDR3 sequence (DNA): TGTGCCAGCCAGGCTAGCGGGAGGGCCAACTACGAGCAGTACTTC. It is translated as CASQASGRANYEQYF.

The chain couples TRBV28 to TRBJ1-2, with TRBD1 identical over 7 bases. This CDR3 region has 14 residues. The J segment lost 8 bases and the V segment lost 10 bases, leaving 16 bases of the junction unmatched. Germline CDR1 is MDHEN and CDR2 is SYDVKM. CDR3 sequence reads: CATSPDRRARGYTF. In DNA form, the CDR3 reads TGTGCCACCTCCCCGGACAGGAGAGCTAGGGGCTACACCTTC.

This clone has only a few counts. This chain connects TRBV4-1 to TRBJ1-5; maybe TRBD1 (5 bases). With 4 bases removed from V and 0 bases from J, the gap between germline ends came to 16 bases. The CDR3 has 17 residues. Looked up from germline, CDR1 is MGHRA and CDR2 is YSYEKL. The CDR3 DNA reads TGCGCCAGCAGCCTAGTACAGGACGATCATAGCAATCAGCCCCAGCATTTT. Encoded protein: CASSLVQDDHSNQPQHF.